The 27 T cell receptor beta chains in this list originate from one sample, sequenced in a study of OX40 agonist ivuxolimab in advanced cancers. Measured with immunoSEQ multiplex PCR; TCRdb has only the in-frame clones, and not every one. The table includes 45,000 or so clones, roughly 88% detected once. The sample in question was CD4+ or CD8+ T cells sorted from blood, obtained in a trial of the OX40 agonist ivuxolimab. The receptors stem from an adult with an advanced solid tumor such as melanoma, head and neck, liver or kidney cancer.

This clone occurred once. The chain employs TRBV11-2 and TRBJ2-7, with TRBD2 identical over 9 bases. J was trimmed by 5 bases and V by 1 base; bases with no gene match: 6. The V gene's germline CDR1 is SGHAT and CDR2 FQNNGV. This CDR3 comprises 15 residues. The chain's CDR3 is CASSLVGGRAHEQYF. Here the CDR3 DNA reads TGTGCCAGCAGCTTAGTGGGCGGGAGGGCCCACGAGCAGTACTTC.

This chain uses TRBV4-3 with TRBJ2-2; D assignment may be TRBD1 or TRBD2 (7 bases each). Germline lookup yields CDR1 LGHNA and CDR2 YSLEER. Trimming removed 5 bases from V and 5 bases from J, with 18 bases in between. The CDR3 contains 16 residues. CDR3 coding DNA: TGCGCCAGCAGCTTGTACCGACAGGGAGGGACCGGGGAGCTGTTTTTT. Amino acids: CASSLYRQGGTGELFF.

The rearrangement links TRBV21-1 to TRBJ2-4; no check of the table's D call, TRBD1, against the DNA was made. TRBV21-1 is noted as a pseudogene. The CDR3 consists of 19 residues. CDR3 DNA sequence: TGTGCCAGCAGCAAATCAGGGGGCATTCAACAAAAAGCCAAAAACATTCAGTACTTC. Translation: CASSKSGGIQQKAKNIQYF.

The chain recombines TRBV18 with TRBJ1-2, with TRBD1 matching over 8 bases. J lost 4 bases, V lost 0 bases, and 7 bases had no gene match. The length of the CDR3 is 16 residues. Germline CDR1 reads KGHSH; CDR2 reads LQKENI. DNA for the CDR3: TGTGCCAGCTCACCACCGTTTCCGGGGACAGGCTATGGCTACACCTTC. Its translation: CASSPPFPGTGYGYTF. The whole variable domain, remainder taken from reference TRBV18 and TRBJ1-2, is NAGVMQNPRHLVRRRGQEARLRCSPMKGHSHVYWYRQLPEEGLKFMVYLQKENIIDESGMPKERFSAEFPKEGPSILRIQQVVRGDSAAYFCASSPPFPGTGYGYTFGSGTRLTVV.

This sequence joins TRBV5-1 and TRBJ2-7; 7 bases fit TRBD2. The CDR3 loop spans 15 amino acids. From germline, CDR1 is SGHRS and CDR2 YFSETQ. V was clipped by 3 bases and J by 4 bases; unmatched bases: 10. The CDR3 DNA is TGCGCCAGCAGCTGGGAGGGAAGGCAGGGTTACGAGCAGTACTTC. Protein: CASSWEGRQGYEQYF.

The chain combines TRBV4-3 with TRBJ1-4; D unresolved. The CDR3 contains 14 residues. The V and J ends lost 1 base and 6 bases respectively, with 9 bases between them. CDR1 is LGHNA, CDR2 YSLEER, per germline. The CDR3 reads CASSQAGGDEKLFF. The CDR3 coding sequence is TGCGCCAGCAGCCAAGCCGGAGGAGATGAAAAACTGTTTTTT.

The chain employs TRBV18 and TRBJ1-1; 9 bases agree with TRBD1. Germline CDR1 and CDR2: KGHSH and LQKENI. The CDR3 has 15 residues. V was clipped by 5 bases and J by 1 base; unmatched bases: 5. CDR3 DNA: TGTGCCAGCTCAGTACCGGGACAGGGGAACACTGAAGCTTTCTTT. The encoded protein is CASSVPGQGNTEAFF.

V and J are TRBV18 and TRBJ1-2, with D perhaps TRBD1 (5 bases). Trimming removed 1 base from V and 1 base from J, with 7 bases in between. Germline CDR1 reads KGHSH; CDR2 reads LQKENI. This CDR3 comprises 14 residues. In nucleotides, the CDR3 is TGTGCCAGCTCACCACTCCAGGGTAACTATGGCTACACCTTC. It encodes CASSPLQGNYGYTF.

This clone was found a few times. The V call is TRBV11-2, the J call TRBJ2-7; 8 nucleotides match TRBD1. V gave up 6 bases and J gave up 3 bases; unmatched junction bases: 4. The CDR3 has 13 residues. Germline V CDR1 and CDR2: SGHAT, FQNNGV. This CDR3 is CASRPTGGYEQYF. The CDR3 DNA follows: TGTGCCAGCAGACCTACAGGGGGCTACGAGCAGTACTTC.

This chain joins TRBV11-2 and TRBJ2-5; D is unresolved. The CDR3 is 13 amino acids. Looked up from germline, CDR1 is SGHAT and CDR2 is FQNNGV. V shed 4 bases and J shed 3 bases, with 9 bases lying between them. The CDR3: CASSYPPEETQYF. As DNA, the CDR3 is TGTGCCAGCAGCTACCCCCCCGAAGAGACCCAGTACTTC. Full variable domain (outside the CDR3, taken from reference TRBV11-2 and TRBJ2-5): EAGVAQSPRYKIIEKRQSVAFWCNPISGHATLYWYQQILGQGPKLLIQFQNNGVVDDSQLPKDRFSAERLKGVDSTLKIQPAKLEDSAVYLCASSYPPEETQYFGPGTRLLVL.

The chain employs TRBV19 and TRBJ1-3, with 7 bases lining up with TRBD1. The J segment lost 0 bases and the V segment lost 6 bases, leaving 5 bases of the junction unmatched. CDR1 and CDR2 (germline): LNHDA, SQIVND (reference sequence). CDR3 size: 15 residues. The CDR3 bases are TGTGCCAGTAGCCCCGGACAGGTCTCTGGAAACACCATATATTTT. It codes for CASSPGQVSGNTIYF.

The chain recombines TRBV7-9 with TRBJ1-5; D remains ambiguous. The germline V and J ends were trimmed by 1 base and 4 bases, with 8 bases remaining between them. Germline CDR1 and CDR2: SEHNR and FQNEAQ (reference sequence). The CDR3 length is 14 residues. Written as DNA, the CDR3 is TGTGCCAGCAGCTTAGTAGACGGTAATCAGCCCCAGCATTTT. Protein product: CASSLVDGNQPQHF. Full variable domain (remainder filled in from reference TRBV7-9 and TRBJ1-5): DTGVSQNPRHKITKRGQNVTFRCDPISEHNRLYWYRQTLGQGPEFLTYFQNEAQLEKSRLLSDRFSAERPKGSFSTLEIQRTEQGDSAMYLCASSLVDGNQPQHFGDGTRLSIL.

This chain joins TRBV7-3 and TRBJ2-7, with 9 nucleotides matching TRBD1. The junction had 6 bases not matched to a gene; V was cut back by 6 bases and J by 3 bases. Looked up from germline, CDR1 is SGHTA and CDR2 is FQGTGA. This CDR3 has 14 amino acids. The CDR3, as DNA: TGTGCCAGCAGGTGGGGGGACAGGGTCTACGAGCAGTACTTC. It specifies CASRWGDRVYEQYF.

The chain combines TRBV4-3 with TRBJ1-1, with D maybe TRBD1 (6 bases). The CDR3 spans 16 residues. The germline V gene encodes CDR1 LGHNA and CDR2 YSLEER. The germline V and J ends were trimmed by 0 bases and 1 base, with 12 bases remaining between them. This CDR3 is CASSQEKGGGNTEAFF. The CDR3 region has the DNA TGCGCCAGCAGCCAAGAAAAAGGGGGGGGGAACACTGAAGCTTTCTTT.

The J gene is TRBJ1-5, the V gene TRBV4-2; tentative D call: TRBD1 (6 bases). Trimming pared 1 base from V and 2 bases from J, leaving 12 bases between. CDR3 size: 16 residues. Germline V lookup: CDR1 LGHNA, CDR2 YNFKEQ. CDR3 DNA: TGTGCCAGCAGCCAAGTCGGGGACACCCGCAATCAGCCCCAGCATTTT. Protein product: CASSQVGDTRNQPQHF.

V gene TRBV4-1 combines with J gene TRBJ2-7, with D possibly being TRBD1 or TRBD2 (5 bases each). Trimming removed 4 bases at V and 5 bases at J, with 21 bases between. Germline CDR1 reads MGHRA; CDR2 reads YSYEKL. The CDR3 spans 16 residues. The CDR3 sequence is CASSRTRDRRPHEQYF. CDR3 nucleotides: TGCGCCAGCAGCCGGACCAGGGACCGGAGACCGCACGAGCAGTACTTC.

The J gene is TRBJ2-4, the V gene TRBV5-1; TRBD1 aligns across 12 bases. Germline V lookup: CDR1 SGHRS, CDR2 YFSETQ. The junction had 9 bases not matched to a gene; V was cut back by 3 bases and J by 2 bases. The CDR3 is made up of 18 amino acids. CDR3 nucleotide sequence: TGCGCCAGCAGCTCCGGGACAGGGGGCTCGCTTACCAAAAACATTCAGTACTTC. It yields the protein CASSSGTGGSLTKNIQYF.

As to this clone: Sequence at one end of the junction differs from germline and may be a read error. This rearrangement joins TRBV5-6 to TRBJ1-2, with a weak D call TRBD1 (5 bases). The CDR3 is made up of 17 amino acids. The germline V gene encodes CDR1 SGHDT and CDR2 YYEEEE. The CDR3 is CAGSFVPGTHRHYGYTF. CDR3 in DNA: TGTGCCGGCAGCTTCGTTCCAGGGACCCATCGCCACTATGGCTACACCTTC. Together with reference TRBV5-6 and TRBJ1-2, the CDR3 gives the full variable domain: DAGVTQSPTHLIKTRGQQVTLRCSPKSGHDTVSWYQQALGQGPQFIFQYYEEEERQRGNFPDRFSGHQFPNYSSELNVNALLLGDSALYLCAGSFVPGTHRHYGYTFGSGTRLTVV.

This clone was observed a handful of times. For the CDR3, the DNA is TGCAGCGTTGGACAGCTAACAGGCCTAGACTATGGCTACACCTTC. Protein sequence: CSVGQLTGLDYGYTF. This chain links TRBV29-1 with TRBJ1-2, with D possibly being TRBD1 (5 bases). Germline V gene sequence: CDR1 SQVTM, CDR2 ANQGSEA. The germline V and J ends were trimmed by 4 bases and 3 bases, with 18 bases remaining between them. The CDR3 runs to 15 residues.

This clone was detected once. The chain recombines TRBV27 with TRBJ1-2, with unresolved D. The ends were cut back, 3 bases at V and 2 bases at J, with 7 bases in the middle. The CDR3 length is 13 residues. Germline values: CDR1 MNHEY, CDR2 SMNVEV (reference sequence). CDR3 sequence reads: CASSLKENYGYTF. The CDR3 coding sequence is TGTGCCAGCAGTTTGAAAGAGAACTATGGCTACACCTTC.

The J gene is TRBJ1-1, the V gene TRBV4-1; maybe TRBD1 (5 bases). Per germline, CDR1 MGHRA and CDR2 YSYEKL. The length of the CDR3 is 15 residues. The V end lost 2 bases, the J end lost 3 bases, and 13 bases lay between the germline ends. The CDR3 protein is CASSQTGRGYTEAFF. CDR3 nucleotides: TGCGCCAGCAGCCAAACCGGGAGGGGATACACTGAAGCTTTCTTT.

This sequence joins TRBV2 and TRBJ1-1; 10 positions match TRBD1. V shed 6 bases and J 11 bases; nucleotides not matched to a gene: 9. Germline values: CDR1 SNHLY, CDR2 FYNNEI. The CDR3 totals 13 residues. The CDR3 here is CASRTTGGVAAFF. For the CDR3, the DNA is TGTGCCAGCAGGACGACAGGGGGCGTTGCGGCTTTCTTT.

The V call is TRBV30, the J call TRBJ1-2; no reliable D call. Germline V gives CDR1 GTSNPN, CDR2 SVGIG (reference sequence). Trimming stripped 1 base from V and 6 bases from J, with 15 bases between. The CDR3 has 14 residues. CDR3: CAWSETEAGNGYTF. The DNA of the CDR3 is TGTGCCTGGAGTGAAACAGAAGCAGGAAATGGCTACACCTTC.

The CDR3 reads CASSDRVRGQPQHF. As DNA, the CDR3 is TGTGCCAGCAGTGACAGGGTAAGAGGGCAGCCCCAGCATTTT. The chain links TRBV7-8 to TRBJ1-5; TRBD1 aligns across 7 bases. The trim removed 6 bases at V and 7 bases at J, leaving 9 bases unmatched. Germline CDR1 SGHVS, CDR2 FQNEAQ. This CDR3 is built from 14 residues.

V usage is TRBV4-2 and J usage is TRBJ2-2, with 10 bases identical to TRBD2. The CDR3 is made up of 16 amino acids. V was pared by 1 base and J by 5 bases, with 4 bases of the junction left unmatched. CDR1 LGHNA and CDR2 YNFKEQ come from the germline V gene. The CDR3 bases are TGTGCCAGCAGCCAAGGCCTAGCGGGAGTAACCGGGGAGCTGTTTTTT. This encodes CASSQGLAGVTGELFF.

J is TRBJ2-2 and V is TRBV29-1; either TRBD1 or TRBD2 may fit D (5 bases each). The CDR3 contains 13 residues. Trimming removed 4 bases from V and 2 bases from J, with 8 bases in between. Germline values: CDR1 SQVTM, CDR2 ANQGSEA. CDR3 in DNA: TGCAGCGTTGGAGGGACCAACACCGGGGAGCTGTTTTTT. Its translation is CSVGGTNTGELFF.

V gene TRBV6-6 combines with J gene TRBJ2-7, with 11 bases lining up with TRBD1. J was trimmed by 4 bases and V by 10 bases; bases with no gene match: 6. Germline-derived CDR1 and CDR2 are MNHNY and SVGAGI (reference sequence). The CDR3 length is 13 residues. The CDR3 reads CATGQGAGYEQYF. CDR3 in DNA: TGTGCCACCGGACAGGGGGCGGGGTACGAGCAGTACTTC.